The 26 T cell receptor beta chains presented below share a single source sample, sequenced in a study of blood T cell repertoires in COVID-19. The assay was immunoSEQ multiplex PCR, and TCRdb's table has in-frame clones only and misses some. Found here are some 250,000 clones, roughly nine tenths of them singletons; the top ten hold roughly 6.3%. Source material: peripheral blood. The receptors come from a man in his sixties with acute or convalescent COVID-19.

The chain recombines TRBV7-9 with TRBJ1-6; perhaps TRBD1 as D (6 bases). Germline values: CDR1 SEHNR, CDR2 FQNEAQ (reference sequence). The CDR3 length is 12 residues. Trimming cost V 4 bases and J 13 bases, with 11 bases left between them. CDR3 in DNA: TGTGCCAGCAGCTCCGGACAGTATCCCCTCCACTTT. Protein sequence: CASSSGQYPLHF.

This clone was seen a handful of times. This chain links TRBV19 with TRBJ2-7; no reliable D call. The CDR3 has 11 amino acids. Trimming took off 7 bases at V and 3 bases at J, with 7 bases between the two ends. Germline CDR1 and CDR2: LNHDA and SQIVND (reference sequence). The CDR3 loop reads CASTSGYEQYF. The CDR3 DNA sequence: TGTGCCAGTACCTCGGGCTACGAGCAGTACTTC.

The DNA for the CDR3 is TGTGCCAGCAGCTTTACTAGCGTGAGCGTAGAGACCCAGTACTTC. It yields the protein CASSFTSVSVETQYF. The chain carries TRBV11-2 and TRBJ2-5; 7 bases align to TRBD2. Per germline, CDR1 SGHAT and CDR2 FQNNGV. Trimming at V came to 3 bases and at J to 4 bases, leaving 8 bases not matched to a gene. CDR3 length: 15 residues. Combining the CDR3 with reference TRBV11-2 and TRBJ2-5 gives the whole variable domain EAGVAQSPRYKIIEKRQSVAFWCNPISGHATLYWYQQILGQGPKLLIQFQNNGVVDDSQLPKDRFSAERLKGVDSTLKIQPAKLEDSAVYLCASSFTSVSVETQYFGPGTRLLVL.

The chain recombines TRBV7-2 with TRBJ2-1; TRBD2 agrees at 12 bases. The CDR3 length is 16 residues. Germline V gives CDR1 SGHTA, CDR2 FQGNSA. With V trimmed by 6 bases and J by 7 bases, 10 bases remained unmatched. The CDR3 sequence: CASRPLAGGPRNEQFF. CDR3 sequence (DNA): TGTGCCAGCAGACCTCTAGCGGGAGGGCCGAGAAATGAGCAGTTCTTC.

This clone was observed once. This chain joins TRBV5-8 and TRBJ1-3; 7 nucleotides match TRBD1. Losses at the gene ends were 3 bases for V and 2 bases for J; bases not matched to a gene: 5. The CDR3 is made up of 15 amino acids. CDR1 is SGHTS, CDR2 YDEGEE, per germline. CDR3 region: CASSSQGSPGNTIYF. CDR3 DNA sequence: TGTGCCAGCAGCTCACAGGGGAGCCCTGGAAACACCATATATTTT.

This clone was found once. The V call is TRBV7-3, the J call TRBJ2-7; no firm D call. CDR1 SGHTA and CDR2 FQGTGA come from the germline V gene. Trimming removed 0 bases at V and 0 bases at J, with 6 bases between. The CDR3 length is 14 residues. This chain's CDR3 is CASSLTPSSYEQYF. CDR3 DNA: TGTGCCAGCAGCTTAACCCCTAGCTCCTACGAGCAGTACTTC.

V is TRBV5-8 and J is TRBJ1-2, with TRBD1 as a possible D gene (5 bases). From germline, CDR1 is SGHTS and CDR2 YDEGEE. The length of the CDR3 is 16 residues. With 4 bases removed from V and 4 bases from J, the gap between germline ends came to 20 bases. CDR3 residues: CASSPPRGGGIYGYTF. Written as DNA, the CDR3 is TGTGCCAGCAGCCCCCCCCGTGGGGGAGGGATCTATGGCTACACCTTC.

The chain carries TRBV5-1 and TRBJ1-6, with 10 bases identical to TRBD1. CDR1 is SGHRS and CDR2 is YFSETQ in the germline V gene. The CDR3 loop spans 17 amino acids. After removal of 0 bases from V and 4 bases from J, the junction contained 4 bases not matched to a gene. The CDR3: CASSLVPGQGYNSPLHF. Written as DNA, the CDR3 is TGCGCCAGCAGCTTGGTCCCGGGACAGGGGTATAATTCACCCCTCCACTTT.

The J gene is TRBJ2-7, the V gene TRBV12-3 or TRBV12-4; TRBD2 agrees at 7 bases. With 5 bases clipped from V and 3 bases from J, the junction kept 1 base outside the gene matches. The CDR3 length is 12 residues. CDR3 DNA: TGTGCCAGCAGTAAGCGGGACTACGAGCAGTACTTC. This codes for CASSKRDYEQYF.

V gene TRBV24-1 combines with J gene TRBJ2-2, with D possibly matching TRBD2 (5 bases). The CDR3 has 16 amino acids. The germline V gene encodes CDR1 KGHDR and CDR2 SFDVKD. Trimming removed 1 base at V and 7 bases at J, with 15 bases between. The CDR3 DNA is TGTGCCACCAGTGATTTTAAGGGAGACCCGAGCGGGGAGCTGTTTTTT. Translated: CATSDFKGDPSGELFF.

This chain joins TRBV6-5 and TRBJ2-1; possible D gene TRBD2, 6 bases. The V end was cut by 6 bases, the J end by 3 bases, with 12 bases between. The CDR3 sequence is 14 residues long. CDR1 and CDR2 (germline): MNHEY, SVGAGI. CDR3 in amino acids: CASRAGTDYNEQFF. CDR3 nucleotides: TGTGCCAGCAGGGCCGGGACTGACTACAATGAGCAGTTCTTC.

CDR3 amino acids: CASSFAGVADTQYF. The CDR3 coding sequence is TGTGCCAGCAGTTTCGCGGGAGTAGCAGATACGCAGTATTTT. The chain couples TRBV28 to TRBJ2-3; TRBD2 matches at 7 bases. The CDR3 has 14 amino acids. In germline, CDR1 is MDHEN, CDR2 SYDVKM. V was pared by 3 bases and J by 4 bases, with 4 bases of the junction left unmatched.

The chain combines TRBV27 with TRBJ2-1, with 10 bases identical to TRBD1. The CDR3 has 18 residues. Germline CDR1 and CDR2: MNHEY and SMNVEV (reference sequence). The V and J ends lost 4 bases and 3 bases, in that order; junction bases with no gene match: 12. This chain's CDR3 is CASSSSPGTGANYNEQFF. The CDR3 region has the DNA TGTGCCAGCAGTTCGAGTCCCGGGACAGGGGCTAACTACAATGAGCAGTTCTTC.

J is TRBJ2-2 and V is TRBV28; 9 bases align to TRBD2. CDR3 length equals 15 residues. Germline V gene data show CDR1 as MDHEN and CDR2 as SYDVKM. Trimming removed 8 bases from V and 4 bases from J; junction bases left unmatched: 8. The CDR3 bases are TGTGCCAGCGGCCTGGGACTAGCCAGCACCGGGGAGCTGTTTTTT. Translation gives CASGLGLASTGELFF.

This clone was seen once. Written as DNA, the CDR3 is TGTGCCAGCAGGCAGGGTCTTGACTATGGCTACACCTTC. It translates to CASRQGLDYGYTF. The genes are TRBV12-3 or TRBV12-4 and TRBJ1-2, with D perhaps TRBD1 (5 bases). The CDR3 extends over 13 amino acids. The V gene lost 6 bases and the J gene lost 3 bases, with 11 bases spanning the gap.

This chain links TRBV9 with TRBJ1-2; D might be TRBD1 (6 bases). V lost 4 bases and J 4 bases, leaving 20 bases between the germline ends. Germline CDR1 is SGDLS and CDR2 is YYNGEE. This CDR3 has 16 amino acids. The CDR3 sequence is CASSPNRDTHIYGYTF. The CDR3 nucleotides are TGTGCCAGCAGCCCAAACCGGGACACACACATCTATGGCTACACCTTC.

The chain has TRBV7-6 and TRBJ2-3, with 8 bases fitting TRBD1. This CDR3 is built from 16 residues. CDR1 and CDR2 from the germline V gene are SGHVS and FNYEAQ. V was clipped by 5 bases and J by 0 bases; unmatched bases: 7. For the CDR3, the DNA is TGTGCCAGCAGCCCGAGACAGGGGCGAAGCACAGATACGCAGTATTTT. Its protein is CASSPRQGRSTDTQYF.

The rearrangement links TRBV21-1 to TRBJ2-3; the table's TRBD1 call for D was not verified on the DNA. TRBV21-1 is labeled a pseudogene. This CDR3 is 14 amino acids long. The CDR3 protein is CASSNFARADTQYF. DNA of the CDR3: TGTGCCAGCAGCAACTTTGCCAGGGCAGATACGCAGTATTTT.

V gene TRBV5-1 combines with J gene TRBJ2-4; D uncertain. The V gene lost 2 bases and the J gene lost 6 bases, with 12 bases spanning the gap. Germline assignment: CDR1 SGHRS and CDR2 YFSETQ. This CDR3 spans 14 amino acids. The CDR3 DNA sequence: TGCGCCAGCAGCTTCAGTGTTCTTACAAACATTCAGTACTTC. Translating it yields CASSFSVLTNIQYF.

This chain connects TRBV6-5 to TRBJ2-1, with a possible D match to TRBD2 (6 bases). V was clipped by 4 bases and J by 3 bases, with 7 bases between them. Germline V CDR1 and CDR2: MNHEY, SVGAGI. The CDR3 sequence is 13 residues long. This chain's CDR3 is CASSSGLYNEQFF. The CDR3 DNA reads TGTGCCAGCAGTTCGGGACTCTACAATGAGCAGTTCTTC.

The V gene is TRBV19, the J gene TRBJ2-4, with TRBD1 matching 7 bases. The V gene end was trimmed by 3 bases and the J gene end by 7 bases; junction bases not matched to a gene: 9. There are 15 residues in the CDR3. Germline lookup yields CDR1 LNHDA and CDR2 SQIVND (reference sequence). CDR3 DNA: TGTGCCAGTAGTATTACGAGACAGGGCCAGAACATTCAGTACTTC. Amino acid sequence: CASSITRQGQNIQYF. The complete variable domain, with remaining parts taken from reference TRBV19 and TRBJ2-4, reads DGGITQSPKYLFRKEGQNVTLSCEQNLNHDAMYWYRQDPGQGLRLIYYSQIVNDFQKGDIAEGYSVSREKKESFPLTVTSAQKNPTAFYLCASSITRQGQNIQYFGAGTRLSVL.

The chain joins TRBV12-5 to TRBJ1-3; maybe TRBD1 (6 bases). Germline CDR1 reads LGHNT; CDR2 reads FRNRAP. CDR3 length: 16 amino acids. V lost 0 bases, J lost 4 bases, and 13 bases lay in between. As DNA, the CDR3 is TGTGCTAGTGGTTTGGTTACAGGGTCGAAAGGAAACACCATATATTTT. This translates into CASGLVTGSKGNTIYF.

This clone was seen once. The chain's CDR3 is CASSQEKGAGFYGYTF. The DNA of the CDR3 is TGTGCCAGCAGCCAAGAGAAGGGGGCAGGGTTCTATGGCTACACCTTC. The chain recombines TRBV4-2 with TRBJ1-2; TRBD1 matches 7 bases. Looked up from germline, CDR1 is LGHNA and CDR2 is YNFKEQ. CDR3 length: 16 residues. Unmatched junction bases numbered 8, after V lost 0 bases and J lost 4 bases.

The CDR3 protein is CASSPPTSGAPYEQYF. The DNA of the CDR3 is TGTGCCAGCAGCCCTCCTACCTCGGGAGCCCCCTACGAGCAGTACTTC. The chain joins TRBV3-1 (or the pseudogene TRBV3-2) to TRBJ2-7; D is perhaps TRBD2 (6 bases). The germline gives CDR1 LGHDT, CDR2 YNNKEL (reference sequence). Trimming stripped 4 bases from V and 2 bases from J, with 18 bases between. This CDR3 is built from 16 residues.

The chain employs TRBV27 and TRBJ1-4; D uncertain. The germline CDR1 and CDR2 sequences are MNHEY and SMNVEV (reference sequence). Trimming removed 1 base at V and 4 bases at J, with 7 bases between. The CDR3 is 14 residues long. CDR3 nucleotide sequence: TGTGCCAGCAGTTTATTGGGCGATAATGAAAAACTGTTTTTT. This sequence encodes CASSLLGDNEKLFF.

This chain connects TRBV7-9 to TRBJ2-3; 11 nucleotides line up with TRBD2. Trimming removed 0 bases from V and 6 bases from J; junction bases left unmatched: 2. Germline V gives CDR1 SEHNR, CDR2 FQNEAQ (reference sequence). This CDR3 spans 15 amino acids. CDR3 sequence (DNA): TGTGCCAGCAGCTTAGCACTAGCGGGAGTGGATACGCAGTATTTT. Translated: CASSLALAGVDTQYF.